This record covers a single T cell receptor beta chain. As yet, its antigen is unknown. This entry comes from a study of T-cell reconstitution after alpha-beta-depleted transplantation in children. Germline loops: CDR1 SNHLY, CDR2 FYNNEI. After removal of 10 bases from V and 1 base from J, the junction contained 4 bases not matched to a gene. CDR3 length: 15 residues. Study-wide points: After transplant, high TCRbeta diversity at day 60 in some patients arose from surviving recipient T cells and thymic progenitors. Expanded graft clones numbering several hundred reportedly gave rise to alpha-beta T cells about two months after transplant. When one year had passed after transplant, most T-cell counts and diversity came from newly produced T cells.

A TCRbeta library incorporating unique molecular identifiers was prepared. TCRdb re-analysed the PCR reads in MiXCR, keeping a single row per CDR3 protein. Altogether 750,000 to 950,000 distinct CDR3 sequences are present, around 15% being singletons, with the ten largest covering approximately 5%. The sequences come from PBMCs, mostly from graft donor cells, collected 360 days after TCRalphabeta/CD19-depleted stem cell transplant. The source is a male patient aged 10 to 17 who had a stem cell transplant for acute lymphoblastic leukemia, so the T cells may come from the graft donor. This rearrangement joins TRBV2 to TRBJ2-6; 10 positions match TRBD1. CDR3 sequence: CATAGQGSGANVLTF. CDR3 sequence (DNA): TGTGCCACCGCGGGACAGGGGTCTGGGGCCAACGTCCTGACTTTC.